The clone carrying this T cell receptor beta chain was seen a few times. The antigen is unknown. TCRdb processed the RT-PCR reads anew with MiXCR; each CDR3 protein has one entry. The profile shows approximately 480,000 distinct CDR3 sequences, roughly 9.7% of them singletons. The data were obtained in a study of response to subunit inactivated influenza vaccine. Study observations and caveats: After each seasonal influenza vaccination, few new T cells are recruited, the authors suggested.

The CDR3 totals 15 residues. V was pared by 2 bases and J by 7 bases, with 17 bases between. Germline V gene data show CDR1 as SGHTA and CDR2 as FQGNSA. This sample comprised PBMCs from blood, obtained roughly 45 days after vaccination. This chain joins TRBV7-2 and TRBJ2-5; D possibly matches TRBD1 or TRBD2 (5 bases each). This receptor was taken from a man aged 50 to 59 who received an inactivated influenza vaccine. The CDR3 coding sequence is TGTGCCAGCAGCTTATGGGACCAGGCAACCGGGACCCAGTACTTC. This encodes CASSLWDQATGTQYF.